Presented here are 19 T cell receptor beta chains from one specimen sequenced in a study of blood T cell repertoires in COVID-19. Sequenced by immunoSEQ multiplex PCR; TCRdb stores in-frame clones only, minus some. The data show about 320,000 clones, with 75% to 85% seen just once and approximately 7.9% held by the top ten. The sample consisted of peripheral blood. The receptors originated from a human donor in a cohort sampled during active COVID-19.

The CDR3 sequence is CATSWRNPRSSYEQYF. The CDR3 DNA follows: TGTGCCACCAGTTGGAGGAACCCCCGGTCCTCCTACGAGCAGTACTTC. V and J are TRBV15 and TRBJ2-7; D might be TRBD2 (5 bases). The germline V gene encodes CDR1 LNHNV and CDR2 YYDKDF (reference sequence). The CDR3 runs to 16 residues. With 6 bases removed from V and 0 bases from J, the gap between germline ends came to 18 bases.

The V gene is TRBV7-2, the J gene TRBJ1-1; maybe TRBD1 (6 bases). The germline V gene has CDR1 SGHTA and CDR2 FQGNSA. Trimming pared 2 bases from V and 5 bases from J, leaving 15 bases between. This CDR3 is built from 15 residues. The CDR3 loop reads CASSLRDRQLTEAFF. DNA for the CDR3: TGTGCCAGCAGCTTAAGAGACAGGCAGTTGACTGAAGCTTTCTTT.

The V call is TRBV6-5, the J call TRBJ1-1; D not resolved. The V end was cut by 8 bases, the J end by 11 bases, with 12 bases between. This CDR3 spans 10 amino acids. Germline CDR1 is MNHEY and CDR2 is SVGAGI. CDR3 nucleotide sequence: TGTGCCAGCGGCAACGTTGATGCTTTCTTT. Protein sequence: CASGNVDAFF.

Worth noting for this clone: Other DNA sequences within the sample encode an identical CDR3. The chain joins TRBV9 to TRBJ2-5; 8 bases are a match to TRBD2. The CDR3 sequence is 15 residues long. Trimming took 0 bases from V and 4 from J; bases not matched to a gene: 5. Germline-derived CDR1 and CDR2 are SGDLS and YYNGEE. This CDR3 reads CASSVAGGPGETQYF. CDR3 sequence (DNA): TGTGCCAGCAGCGTAGCGGGGGGGCCAGGAGAGACCCAGTACTTC.

The rearrangement joins TRBV18 to TRBJ1-3; maybe TRBD1 (6 bases). The CDR3 is 14 residues long. Trimming cost V 5 bases and J 6 bases, with 14 bases left between them. Germline assignment: CDR1 KGHSH and CDR2 LQKENI. DNA of the CDR3: TGTGCCAGCTCAACGGGGGGGCAAGAAAACACCATATATTTT. Its protein is CASSTGGQENTIYF. The full variable domain, in which reference TRBV18 and TRBJ1-3 provide the parts outside the CDR3, is NAGVMQNPRHLVRRRGQEARLRCSPMKGHSHVYWYRQLPEEGLKFMVYLQKENIIDESGMPKERFSAEFPKEGPSILRIQQVVRGDSAAYFCASSTGGQENTIYFGEGSWLTVV.

The V and J genes are TRBV7-9 and TRBJ1-2; D unresolved. Germline values: CDR1 SEHNR, CDR2 FQNEAQ (reference sequence). The CDR3 is made up of 11 amino acids. The ends were cut back, 3 bases at V and 7 bases at J, with 6 bases in the middle. DNA for the CDR3: TGTGCCAGCAGCTTGTCCCTTGGCTACACCTTC. Translation gives CASSLSLGYTF.

V and J are TRBV7-2 and TRBJ2-1; 11 positions match TRBD2. J was trimmed by 4 bases and V by 6 bases; bases with no gene match: 5. This CDR3 contains 15 residues. Germline assignment: CDR1 SGHTA and CDR2 FQGNSA. The CDR3 region is CASRFVAGGYNEQFF. The CDR3 nucleotides read TGTGCCAGCAGATTCGTAGCGGGGGGGTACAATGAGCAGTTCTTC.

This chain connects TRBV21-1 to TRBJ2-7; TRBD1 is taken as the D call from the table, unchecked against the DNA. TRBV21-1 is listed as a pseudogene. The length of the CDR3 is 15 residues. CDR3 protein: CASSKERQATYEQYF. CDR3 nucleotide sequence: TGTGCCAGCAGCAAAGAACGACAGGCCACCTACGAGCAGTACTTC.

This clone was seen a single time. The chain joins TRBV7-4 to TRBJ1-2; 7 bases fit TRBD1. Germline CDR1 SGHVT, CDR2 SQSDAQ. V dropped 5 bases and J dropped 2; count of bases not matched to a gene: 11. This CDR3 is built from 16 residues. The CDR3 DNA reads as TGTGCCAGCAGCCCGGACAGGACCCTCGAGAACTATGGCTACACCTTC. Amino acids: CASSPDRTLENYGYTF.

The chain employs TRBV5-6 and TRBJ2-3, with a possible D match to TRBD2 (5 bases). The CDR3 has 15 amino acids. Germline CDR1 reads SGHDT; CDR2 reads YYEEEE. V was trimmed by 0 bases and J by 4 bases, leaving 12 bases between them. The CDR3 region is CASSLDPQEADTQYF. The CDR3 nucleotides read TGTGCCAGCAGCTTGGACCCGCAGGAGGCAGATACGCAGTATTTT.

The rearrangement links TRBV10-3 to TRBJ2-7; 7 nucleotides match TRBD1. The V gene's germline CDR1 is ENHRY and CDR2 SYGVKD. Trimming at V came to 2 bases and at J to 4 bases, leaving 8 bases not matched to a gene. The length of the CDR3 is 15 residues. This CDR3 is CAISEVRQGSYEQYF. As DNA, the CDR3 is TGTGCCATCAGTGAGGTGAGACAGGGATCATACGAGCAGTACTTC.

The V and J genes are TRBV7-9 and TRBJ2-7, with 7 bases lining up with TRBD2. With V trimmed by 1 base and J by 7 bases, 1 base remained unmatched. The CDR3 runs 12 residues. Germline V gene lookup returns CDR1 SEHNR and CDR2 FQNEAQ (reference sequence). CDR3 loop: CASSLDSGEQYF. The CDR3 DNA reads TGTGCCAGCAGCTTAGATAGCGGGGAGCAGTACTTC.

The V gene is TRBV10-3, the J gene TRBJ1-3; TRBD1 matches at 7 bases. The CDR3 loop spans 14 amino acids. In germline, CDR1 is ENHRY, CDR2 SYGVKD. Unmatched junction bases numbered 9, after V lost 6 bases and J lost 7 bases. DNA for the CDR3: TGTGCCATCAGGGGCCAAACAGGGGATAACACCATATATTTT. Residues: CAIRGQTGDNTIYF.

This clone was counted a few times. V gene TRBV27 combines with J gene TRBJ2-7, with 10 bases matching TRBD1. Looked up from germline, CDR1 is MNHEY and CDR2 is SMNVEV (reference sequence). This CDR3 contains 16 residues. V lost 5 bases and J lost 2; bases outside the gene matches: 9. Here the CDR3 DNA reads TGTGCCAGCAGTCCGCTGGGGGGACAGGGGACCTACGAGCAGTACTTC. It is translated as CASSPLGGQGTYEQYF.

DNA for the CDR3: TGCAGTGCTAGTTCGGTAGCTCCTGAAGCTTTCTTT. Translation gives CSASSVAPEAFF. The chain joins TRBV20-1 to TRBJ1-1; D call uncertain. Trimming pared 3 bases from V and 6 bases from J, leaving 11 bases between. Per the germline V gene, CDR1 is DFQATT and CDR2 is SNEGSKA (reference sequence). This CDR3 is built from 12 residues.

The chain recombines TRBV7-9 with TRBJ2-5; the match to TRBD2 covers 9 bases. The germline V gene encodes CDR1 SEHNR and CDR2 FQNEAQ (reference sequence). After removal of 1 base from V and 5 bases from J, the junction contained 5 bases not matched to a gene. The CDR3 covers 15 residues. In DNA, the CDR3 is TGTGCCAGCAGCTTAGTAGCGGGGGCAGGTGAGACCCAGTACTTC. Encoded protein: CASSLVAGAGETQYF.

V gene TRBV7-9 combines with J gene TRBJ2-7; the D is unclear. The V gene's germline CDR1 is SEHNR and CDR2 FQNEAQ (reference sequence). The CDR3 runs to 15 residues. The V end was cut by 1 base, the J end by 3 bases, with 13 bases between. The CDR3 reads CASSLGPYPVYEQYF. CDR3 DNA sequence: TGTGCCAGCAGCTTAGGCCCCTATCCCGTCTACGAGCAGTACTTC.

The rearrangement uses TRBV30 and TRBJ2-1, with a weak D call TRBD2 (5 bases). The V and J ends lost 1 base and 5 bases respectively, with 9 bases between them. Germline V gene data show CDR1 as GTSNPN and CDR2 as SVGIG (reference sequence). This CDR3 region has 13 residues. The CDR3 region is CAWSERWNNEQFF. The CDR3 region has the DNA TGTGCCTGGAGTGAGCGGTGGAACAATGAGCAGTTCTTC.

The gene calls are TRBV10-1 and TRBJ2-3, with 7 bases identical to TRBD2. CDR3 length: 15 residues. Germline-derived CDR1 and CDR2 are WNHNN and SYGVQD (reference sequence). V shed 2 bases, J shed 4 bases, and the junction held 6 bases outside the gene matches. Here the CDR3 reads CASSETGGLADTQYF. CDR3 nucleotide sequence: TGCGCCAGCAGTGAGACGGGGGGTCTGGCAGATACGCAGTATTTT.